Reported below is one TCR beta chain. An end of the junction does not agree with germline; a read error may underlie this. The length of the CDR3 is 11 residues. Looked up from germline, CDR1 is SQVTM and CDR2 is ANQGSEA. Reverse transcription used about 0.45 to 1 ug RNA and random hexamers. MiXCR, applied by TCRdb to the immunoSEQ multiplex PCR reads, yields one record per CDR3 protein. This sample has roughly 150,000 distinct CDR3 sequences, with roughly 94% found just once. The data were taken from a study of CD8 T cells in Susac syndrome. Negative isolation was used for CD8+ and CD4+ T cells and FACS enrichment for TEMRA cells.

Sequenced material: CD8+ T cells from PBMCs. The J gene is TRBJ1-1, the V gene TRBV29-1; D possibly corresponds to TRBD1 (5 bases). This receptor was taken from a human donor with multiple sclerosis. CDR3 nucleotide sequence: TGTGGGGGGGGATCGAACACTGAAGCTTTCTTT. Its protein is CGGGSNTEAFF.